The count of the clone carrying this T cell receptor beta chain is one. Its antigen remains unknown. The source of the sample is a study of cytomegalovirus exposure and HLA in healthy donors. General observations from the study: Researchers counted approximately 160 TCR beta chains as cytomegalovirus-associated. TCR beta V segments were, for the most part, productive about 87% or about 30% of the time in an earlier analysis. V- and J-gene trimming of TCR beta was linked (in a later analysis) to a missense DCLRE1C variant.

The primer mix had 60 Vbeta and 13 Jbeta primers. Generated by immunoSEQ multiplex PCR, the TCRdb table keeps only in-frame clones and is missing some. The repertoire includes approximately 80,000 clones, roughly two thirds of them detected once, and approximately 16% sits in the top ten. Unmatched junction bases numbered 3, after V lost 0 bases and J lost 2 bases. The CDR3 is 15 amino acids. The V gene's germline CDR1 is ENHRY and CDR2 SYGVKD. J is TRBJ1-2 and V is TRBV10-3; 7 nucleotides match TRBD1. This clonotype originated in a woman in her forties in good health and CMV-seropositive. The specimen was PBMCs. For the CDR3, the DNA is TGTGCCATCAGTGAGTCGGGACAGTCAAACTATGGCTACACCTTC. Translation gives CAISESGQSNYGYTF.